Below, 10 T cell receptor beta chains from the same sample are listed, as sequenced in a study of T cells in Graves' hyperthyroidism and ophthalmopathy (dated by TCRdb to the late 2010s). Libraries came from multiplex PCR. Sequencing was performed on an Illumina HiSeq 2000. TCR beta CDR3 regions were amplified from RNA transcripts. For the first round of RT-PCR on the TCR CDR3, the HTBI primer set was used together with the Qiagen OneStep RT-PCR kit. TCRdb cleaned the public reads at Q25 with fastp, built clones with MiXCR and kept in-frame beta chains. Rows are combined by CDR3 protein, so each entry shows the most common genes and DNA. This sample comprises over 400,000 distinct CDR3 sequences, approximately 23% of them detected only once. Of the sample, less than 65% falls within the top ten clones. Input material: blood. All receptors derive from a woman in her seventies with Graves' ophthalmopathy.

This clonotype was seen many times. The chain couples TRBV11-2 to TRBJ2-3; the match to TRBD2 covers 10 bases. V lost 2 bases to trimming and J lost 6 bases; unmatched junction nucleotides: 8. CDR1 and CDR2 from the germline V gene are SGHAT and FQNNGV. The CDR3 runs to 16 residues. The CDR3 reads CASSLWASGRRDTQYF. CDR3 nucleotide sequence: TGTGCCAGCAGCTTATGGGCTAGCGGGAGAAGGGATACGCAGTATTTT.

This chain connects TRBV7-9 to TRBJ2-3, with 7 positions matching TRBD2. Per germline, CDR1 SEHNR and CDR2 FQNEAQ (reference sequence). J lost 4 bases, V lost 6 bases, and 4 bases had no gene match. This CDR3 spans 13 amino acids. As DNA, the CDR3 is TGTGCCAGCAGACCGGGGGGAGCAGATACGCAGTATTTT. This sequence encodes CASRPGGADTQYF.

This clonotype has just a few counts. J is TRBJ1-2 and V is TRBV11-2, with D possibly TRBD1 on 5 matching bases. V was clipped by 7 bases and J by 4 bases, with 16 bases between them. Per germline, CDR1 SGHAT and CDR2 FQNNGV. The CDR3 has 14 residues. CDR3 loop: CASTIGGVSYGYTF. In nucleotides, the CDR3 is TGTGCCAGCACCATTGGAGGGGTGTCCTATGGCTACACCTTC. The whole variable domain, remainder taken from reference TRBV11-2 and TRBJ1-2, is EAGVAQSPRYKIIEKRQSVAFWCNPISGHATLYWYQQILGQGPKLLIQFQNNGVVDDSQLPKDRFSAERLKGVDSTLKIQPAKLEDSAVYLCASTIGGVSYGYTFGSGTRLTVV.

This chain connects TRBV10-3 to TRBJ2-1; no reliable D call. The CDR3 spans 12 residues. Looked up from germline, CDR1 is ENHRY and CDR2 is SYGVKD. V lost 4 bases and J lost 6, with 7 bases in between. The CDR3 nucleotides read TGTGCCATCAGTGCAACTGGCAATGAGCAGTTCTTC. This gives the protein CAISATGNEQFF.

The genes are TRBV25-1 and TRBJ2-5; 8 bases align to TRBD1. Germline V CDR1 and CDR2: MGHDK, SYGVNS. The CDR3 runs to 13 residues. V was clipped by 6 bases and J by 4 bases; unmatched bases: 4. CDR3: CASRSTGVETQYF. The CDR3 DNA is TGTGCCAGCAGATCGACAGGGGTAGAGACCCAGTACTTC.

This clonotype was observed at least ten times. V is TRBV2 and J is TRBJ1-2, with D maybe TRBD1 (6 bases). V was pared by 5 bases and J by 1 base, with 14 bases between. The germline CDR1 and CDR2 sequences are SNHLY and FYNNEI. The CDR3 is 15 residues long. This CDR3 reads CASSYRASFNYGYTF. The CDR3 region has the DNA TGTGCCAGCAGTTACAGGGCTTCCTTTAACTATGGCTACACCTTC.

This clonotype was seen repeatedly, ten times or more. The chain carries TRBV12-3 or TRBV12-4 and TRBJ1-2; D remains unclear. The CDR3 is 13 amino acids. V was trimmed by 7 bases and J by 3 bases, leaving 12 bases between them. As DNA, the CDR3 is TGTGCCAGCACCGACCGGGGATACTATGGCTACACCTTC. Protein: CASTDRGYYGYTF.

This sequence joins TRBV12-3 or TRBV12-4 and TRBJ2-2; 9 positions match TRBD2. There are 15 residues in the CDR3. Trimming took 7 bases from V and 7 from J; bases not matched to a gene: 10. The CDR3 sequence is CASNEAGGPGGELFF. For the CDR3, the DNA is TGTGCCAGCAATGAGGCGGGAGGGCCGGGCGGGGAGCTGTTTTTT.

This clonotype was seen more than once but under ten times. V gene TRBV19 combines with J gene TRBJ2-5; TRBD1 might be the D (6 bases). The CDR3 contains 16 residues. The germline gives CDR1 LNHDA, CDR2 SQIVND (reference sequence). With 4 bases removed from V and 5 bases from J, the gap between germline ends came to 20 bases. The CDR3 protein is CASSNLHRELGETQYF. The CDR3 region has the DNA TGTGCCAGTAGTAACCTCCACAGGGAGCTGGGTGAGACCCAGTACTTC.

CDR3 DNA: TGTGCCAGCAGCCCATTCAGCGCCGGGACTGAAGCTTTCTTT. Its translation is CASSPFSAGTEAFF. The rearrangement uses TRBV3-1 and TRBJ1-1; D remains ambiguous. V was trimmed by 4 bases and J by 5 bases, leaving 14 bases between them. This CDR3 region has 14 residues. The germline CDR1 and CDR2 sequences are LGHDT and YNNKEL (reference sequence). Drawing the rest from reference TRBV3-1 and TRBJ1-1, the complete variable domain is DTAVSQTPKYLVTQMGNDKSIKCEQNLGHDTMYWYKQDSKKFLKIMFSYNNKELIINETVPNRFSPKSPDKAHLNLHINSLELGDSAVYFCASSPFSAGTEAFFGQGTRLTVV.